Listed below are T cell receptor beta chains from one sample, sequenced in a study of shared clonotypes between healthy human individuals. Sequencing used immunoSEQ multiplex PCR; TCRdb keeps in-frame clones, though not all of them. The sample gives about 490,000 clones, around four fifths of which show up once; around 12% is in the top ten. The sample consisted of PBMCs. These receptor sequences come from a woman aged 40 to 55 in good health. Some clones in this sample may be carry-over from other donors' samples. CDR3s leave out the opening cysteine and the closing phenylalanine or tryptophan.

j_call	v_call	cdr3_aa
TRBJ2-5	TRBV5-1	ASSLGTALETQY
TRBJ2-3	TRBV5-6	ASSLVGSGVTSTDTQY
TRBJ1-2	TRBV5-4	ASSLSTGSYGYT
TRBJ2-3	TRBV18	ASSRLTSGNTDTQY
TRBJ2-3	TRBV5-4	ASSSSGRTDTRY
TRBJ1-1	TRBV7-3	ASSRDRNTEAF
TRBJ2-5	TRBV7-3	ASSPGTSGIGLQETQY
TRBJ2-5	TRBV25-1	ASTNRAWGETQY
TRBJ2-2	TRBV9	ASSVDENTGELF
TRBJ1-1	TRBV27	ASSLWGQGAAF
TRBJ2-7	TRBV19	ASSIRTSGSEQY
TRBJ1-4	TRBV11-2	ASSLDGRVNEKLF
TRBJ1-1	TRBV10-1	ASSDSHQNTEAF
TRBJ2-7	TRBV19	ASSIPGTYEQY
TRBJ1-1	TRBV7-9	ASSLGGGGTEAF
TRBJ2-5	TRBV28	ASSLSHLRSQY
TRBJ2-7	TRBV19	ASSNFGTGYEQY
TRBJ1-2	TRBV6-4	ASSATGGYGYT
TRBJ2-5	TRBV7-9	ASSLERGQETQY
TRBJ2-1	TRBV19	ASSVSSWNEQF
TRBJ2-7	TRBV30	AWKQGANSYEQY
TRBJ2-1	TRBV18	ASSPGTGSGNEQF
TRBJ2-4	TRBV18	ASSPNGADIQY
TRBJ2-5	TRBV5-4	ASSPEGLAGVGETQY
TRBJ2-7	TRBV6-1	ASSGLADISYEQY
TRBJ1-4	TRBV9	ASSANSGTGNEKLF
TRBJ2-4	TRBV6-1	ASSEQFKNIQY
TRBJ1-4	TRBV19	ASSIDREDGKLF
TRBJ1-3	TRBV30	AWRGQFRSSGNTIY
TRBJ2-7	TRBV5-8	ASSFSGSYEQY
TRBJ2-7	TRBV7-2	ASSLPGTSYEQY
TRBJ2-1	TRBV11-2	ASSRTGLVYNEQF
TRBJ2-7	TRBV15	ATSRDVGEYEQY
TRBJ2-2	TRBV11-2	ASSLPDRGTGELF
TRBJ2-5	TRBV7-7	ASSPAASRQTQY
TRBJ2-7	TRBV28	ASSYILAAHEQY
TRBJ2-7	TRBV29-1	SATGPLQPYEQY
TRBJ1-2	TRBV30	AWSVGGPSYGYT
TRBJ2-3	TRBV6-4	ASRPGQGSGADTQY
TRBJ2-1	TRBV11-2	ASRLGSAYNEQF
TRBJ1-1	TRBV5-8	ASSKRDSTEAF
TRBJ1-1	TRBV5-4	ASTGVGLEAF
TRBJ1-1	TRBV15	ATSRVGSIEAF
TRBJ2-3	TRBV7-6	ASSKAGLTDTQY
TRBJ2-7	TRBV28	ASSSPGQGKY
TRBJ2-7	TRBV9	ASSVGDRGVEQY
TRBJ1-2	TRBV7-2	ASSLAGHLYGYT
TRBJ1-4	TRBV5-6	ASSPTPGRPDEKLF
TRBJ1-1	TRBV5-4	ASSFQGGTEAF